The 9 T cell receptor beta chains in this list originate from one sample, sequenced in a study of regulatory and conventional T cells in RAG deficiency. The repertoire was sequenced with immunoSEQ multiplex PCR; TCRdb's copy has only in-frame clones and lacks some. The sample contains 30,000 to 40,000 clones, about 91% of which appear only once. This sample also belongs to another study, concerning regulatory T cells. From that report: Primers: 52 TRBV forward and 13 TRBJ reverse.

Specimen: CD8+ T cells sorted from blood. The receptors stem from a human donor in good health.

The chain uses TRBV5-1 and TRBJ1-1, with D hard to call. V lost 0 bases and J 2 bases, leaving 5 bases between the germline ends. The germline V gene has CDR1 SGHRS and CDR2 YFSETQ. The CDR3 sequence is 13 residues long. CDR3 sequence: CASSLGVNTEAFF. CDR3 DNA: TGCGCCAGCAGCTTGGGGGTAAACACTGAAGCTTTCTTT.

The chain uses TRBV5-1 and TRBJ2-5; 7 bases line up with TRBD2. Germline V CDR1 and CDR2: SGHRS, YFSETQ. This CDR3 has 15 amino acids. The junction had 6 bases not matched to a gene; V was cut back by 1 base and J by 3 bases. The CDR3 spells CASSLLGGKEETQYF. CDR3 DNA sequence: TGCGCCAGCAGCTTGTTGGGGGGGAAAGAAGAGACCCAGTACTTC.

The gene calls are TRBV5-1 and TRBJ1-1; D call uncertain. The germline V gene has CDR1 SGHRS and CDR2 YFSETQ. The CDR3 is 14 amino acids. Trimming cost V 3 bases and J 3 bases, with 12 bases left between them. CDR3 bases: TGCGCCAGCAGCTCGGACGGTGATTACACTGAAGCTTTCTTT. This codes for CASSSDGDYTEAFF.

The V gene is TRBV5-4, the J gene TRBJ2-7; 9 nucleotides align to TRBD2. The CDR3 length is 15 residues. CDR1 and CDR2 from the germline V gene are SGHNT and YYREEE (reference sequence). J lost 6 bases, V lost 0 bases, and 7 bases had no gene match. This CDR3 reads CASSLGAGGLFEQYF. The DNA for the CDR3 is TGTGCCAGCAGCTTGGGTGCGGGGGGGCTTTTCGAGCAGTACTTC.

The V call is TRBV6-4, the J call TRBJ2-2; unclear D gene. The CDR3 has 14 amino acids. From germline, CDR1 is MRHNA and CDR2 SNTAGT. Trimming removed 6 bases from V and 0 bases from J, with 8 bases in between. The CDR3 sequence is CASSSQTNTGELFF. The CDR3 nucleotides read TGTGCCAGCAGCTCACAAACGAACACCGGGGAGCTGTTTTTT.

This chain's CDR3 is CASSLGTLSYEQYF. In nucleotides, the CDR3 is TGTGCCAGCAGCTTAGGAACACTTTCCTACGAGCAGTACTTC. The gene calls are TRBV11-2 and TRBJ2-7; D gene uncertain. The V and J ends lost 1 base and 1 base respectively, with 8 bases between them. Germline loops: CDR1 SGHAT, CDR2 FQNNGV. CDR3 size: 14 residues.

This chain uses TRBV6-1 with TRBJ1-5; no clear D gene. Germline assignment: CDR1 MNHNS and CDR2 SASEGT. V shed 2 bases and J shed 8 bases, with 16 bases lying between them. The CDR3 runs 15 residues. CDR3 sequence (DNA): TGTGCCAGCAGTGAATGGCAGCCCTCAGGAGAGCCCCAGCATTTT. Protein sequence: CASSEWQPSGEPQHF.

The chain carries TRBV21-1 and TRBJ1-2; TRBD1, the table's D call, was not compared with the DNA. TRBV21-1 represents a pseudogene. The CDR3 contains 14 residues. This CDR3 is CASRRWTPNYGYTF. For the CDR3, the DNA is TGTGCCAGCAGAAGGTGGACACCTAACTATGGCTACACCTTC.

The rearrangement links TRBV30 to TRBJ1-1, with D unresolved. Germline values: CDR1 GTSNPN, CDR2 SVGIG (reference sequence). The CDR3 consists of 11 residues. The germline V and J ends were trimmed by 4 bases and 8 bases, with 11 bases remaining between them. The CDR3 here is CAWKKGAEAFF. CDR3 in DNA: TGTGCCTGGAAGAAGGGAGCAGAAGCTTTCTTT. Together with reference TRBV30 and TRBJ1-1, the CDR3 gives the full variable domain: SQTIHQWPATLVQPVGSPLSLECTVEGTSNPNLYWYRQAAGRGLQLLFYSVGIGQISSEVPQNLSASRPQDRQFILSSKKLLLSDSGFYLCAWKKGAEAFFGQGTRLTVV.